This passage covers 28 T cell receptor beta chains from one sample sequenced in a study of beta chain features in type 1 diabetes. The entirety of the isolated RNA underwent reverse transcription, so expressed TCRB transcripts were sequenced. Only in-frame clones appear in the TCRdb table, and some are missing; sequencing was by immunoSEQ multiplex PCR. The sample contains around 430,000 clones, about 32% of which appear only once. What was sequenced was naive CD4+ T cells from blood. The receptors come from a man aged 18 to 30 in good health.

This clone was picked up a small number of times. The genes are TRBV30 and TRBJ2-7, with 12 bases that match TRBD2. Germline CDR1 and CDR2: GTSNPN and SVGIG (reference sequence). The CDR3 covers 17 residues. Trimming cost V 5 bases and J 0 bases; bases outside gene matches: 11. The CDR3 region has the DNA TGTGCCTGGTGTGGCGGGACTAGCGGGTGGAGCTCCTACGAGCAGTACTTC. As protein: CAWCGGTSGWSSYEQYF.

This clone was observed a few times. Other DNA sequences in the sample encode the same CDR3. The V gene is TRBV30, the J gene TRBJ2-7, with 9 bases identical to TRBD1. The CDR3 extends over 13 amino acids. Germline V gene data show CDR1 as GTSNPN and CDR2 as SVGIG (reference sequence). The ends lost 2 bases at V and 6 bases at J; junction bases unmatched: 5. The CDR3: CAWSLDRGREQYF. The CDR3 DNA sequence: TGTGCCTGGAGTCTGGACAGGGGTCGCGAGCAGTACTTC.

This clone turned up a few times. The chain links TRBV28 to TRBJ2-6; 9 bases are a match to TRBD1. V was pared by 5 bases and J by 1 base, with 12 bases of the junction left unmatched. The CDR3 spans 19 residues. Germline values: CDR1 MDHEN, CDR2 SYDVKM. This CDR3 is CASSSGTGRPYSGANVLTF. CDR3 nucleotide sequence: TGTGCCAGCAGTAGCGGGACAGGGAGGCCCTATTCTGGGGCCAACGTCCTGACTTTC.

Of note for this clone: This specimen includes other DNA sequences encoding the same CDR3. The rearrangement joins TRBV7-2 to TRBJ2-7; a possible D gene is TRBD2 (5 bases). The CDR3 extends over 14 amino acids. Germline CDR1 is SGHTA and CDR2 is FQGNSA. V gave up 1 base and J gave up 2 bases, with 9 bases separating them. DNA for the CDR3: TGTGCCAGCAGCTTAGTGGCGGGTCCCTACGAGCAGTACTTC. Encoded protein: CASSLVAGPYEQYF.

The chain couples TRBV5-4 to TRBJ2-7; 8 bases are a match to TRBD1. The germline CDR1 and CDR2 sequences are SGHNT and YYREEE (reference sequence). There are 13 residues in the CDR3. V trimming: 7 bases; J trimming: 5 bases; junction bases outside the gene matches: 8. CDR3 protein: CASATGVFDEQYF. For the CDR3, the DNA is TGTGCCAGCGCGACAGGGGTCTTCGACGAGCAGTACTTC.

The chain joins TRBV14 to TRBJ2-7; unclear D gene. Looked up from germline, CDR1 is SGHDN and CDR2 is FVKESK. This CDR3 spans 15 amino acids. The V end was cut by 0 bases, the J end by 0 bases, with 9 bases between. The CDR3 here is CASSQEHFSSYEQYF. CDR3 DNA sequence: TGTGCCAGCAGCCAAGAACATTTCAGCTCCTACGAGCAGTACTTC.

In its sample, this clone was seen a few times. The CDR3 bases are TGTGCCTGGAGTGTAGCCAGGGGTGAATATGGCTACACCTTC. This encodes CAWSVARGEYGYTF. The V call is TRBV30, the J call TRBJ1-2; a possible D gene is TRBD1 (6 bases). CDR3 length: 14 amino acids. Trimming removed 0 bases at V and 5 bases at J, with 13 bases between. Germline V gene sequence: CDR1 GTSNPN, CDR2 SVGIG (reference sequence).

This clone was observed a few times. The rearrangement joins TRBV30 to TRBJ1-2; D unclear. Trimming shortened V by 0 bases and J by 8 bases, and 10 bases separated the two germline ends. Germline CDR1 GTSNPN, CDR2 SVGIG (reference sequence). The CDR3 spans 12 residues. The CDR3 is CAWSVSRQGYTF. The CDR3 coding sequence is TGTGCCTGGAGTGTGTCGAGGCAAGGCTACACCTTC.

This clone was seen a handful of times. The chain employs TRBV28 and TRBJ1-2; the D is unclear. V was cut by 6 bases and J by 1 base, with 9 bases left in between. The germline CDR1 and CDR2 sequences are MDHEN and SYDVKM. The CDR3 is 13 amino acids. In DNA, the CDR3 is TGTGCCAGCAGCGGCGAAGTTAACTATGGCTACACCTTC. Translating it yields CASSGEVNYGYTF.

This chain links TRBV28 with TRBJ1-5; D is undetermined. The CDR3 length is 12 residues. The V gene's germline CDR1 is MDHEN and CDR2 SYDVKM. With 6 bases removed from V and 7 bases from J, the gap between germline ends came to 10 bases. In DNA form, the CDR3 reads TGTGCCAGCAGGTCGGACGGACAGCCCCAGCATTTT. This encodes CASRSDGQPQHF.

This chain joins TRBV15 and TRBJ1-3, with D uncertain. With 0 bases removed from V and 0 bases from J, the gap between germline ends came to 9 bases. The CDR3 sequence is 16 residues long. From germline, CDR1 is LNHNV and CDR2 YYDKDF (reference sequence). CDR3 in amino acids: CATSRDPSISGNTIYF. The CDR3 DNA is TGTGCCACCAGCAGAGATCCCAGCATCTCTGGAAACACCATATATTTT.

CDR3 amino acids: CASSLVRGSYEQYF. The CDR3 region has the DNA TGTGCCAGCAGCTTAGTCAGGGGGAGCTACGAGCAGTACTTC. The chain couples TRBV7-6 to TRBJ2-7; 7 bases agree with TRBD1. Germline lookup yields CDR1 SGHVS and CDR2 FNYEAQ. V trimming: 1 base; J trimming: 3 bases; junction bases outside the gene matches: 3. This CDR3 region has 14 residues.

On this clone itself: This sample also contains other DNA sequences that code for the same CDR3. V usage is TRBV30 and J usage is TRBJ2-5, with D uncertain. This CDR3 contains 13 residues. The V gene lost 1 base and the J gene lost 1 base, with 7 bases spanning the gap. The germline V gene has CDR1 GTSNPN and CDR2 SVGIG (reference sequence). The CDR3 loop reads CAWSGSTQETQYF. The CDR3 nucleotides are TGTGCCTGGAGTGGATCTACCCAAGAGACCCAGTACTTC.

The V gene is TRBV7-9, the J gene TRBJ1-2, with D uncertain. V was trimmed by 6 bases and J by 1 base, leaving 6 bases between them. This CDR3 has 12 amino acids. Germline V gene lookup returns CDR1 SEHNR and CDR2 FQNEAQ (reference sequence). The CDR3 spells CASRTYNYGYTF. CDR3 DNA: TGTGCCAGCAGGACGTATAACTATGGCTACACCTTC. Combining the CDR3 with reference TRBV7-9 and TRBJ1-2 gives the whole variable domain DTGVSQNPRHKITKRGQNVTFRCDPISEHNRLYWYRQTLGQGPEFLTYFQNEAQLEKSRLLSDRFSAERPKGSFSTLEIQRTEQGDSAMYLCASRTYNYGYTFGSGTRLTVV.

CDR3 sequence: CSVGPGQGYEQYF. In DNA, the CDR3 is TGCAGTGTGGGGCCGGGACAGGGATACGAGCAGTACTTC. This chain connects TRBV29-1 to TRBJ2-5, with 9 bases matching TRBD1. The J call may not be correct, given that the DNA end is closer to TRBJ2-7. CDR1 and CDR2 (germline): SQVTM, ANQGSEA. The CDR3 contains 13 residues.

This chain joins TRBV29-1 and TRBJ1-2, with TRBD1 identical over 9 bases. The CDR3 spans 16 residues. Trimming took 3 bases from V and 5 from J; bases not matched to a gene: 13. Germline V gene lookup returns CDR1 SQVTM and CDR2 ANQGSEA. The CDR3 nucleotides are TGCAGCGTTGATGGGCCGGGACAGGGCCTGTCATATGGCTACACCTTC. Its protein is CSVDGPGQGLSYGYTF.

This clone was detected only a few times. One junction end disagrees with the germline gene, perhaps due to a read error. This sequence joins TRBV7-7 and TRBJ1-1; no clear D gene. The germline CDR1 and CDR2 sequences are SSHAT and FNYEAQ (reference sequence). The CDR3 sequence is 13 residues long. CDR3 sequence: CASSLDLRTEAFF. CDR3 DNA: TGTGCTAGCAGCTTAGATCTGCGGACTGAAGCTTTCTTT. Combining the CDR3 with reference TRBV7-7 and TRBJ1-1 gives the whole variable domain GAGVSQSPRYKVTKRGQDVTLRCDPISSHATLYWYQQALGQGPEFLTYFNYEAQPDKSGLPSDRFSAERPEGSISTLTIQRTEQRDSAMYRCASSLDLRTEAFFGQGTRLTVV.

This clone appeared once. This chain links TRBV15 with TRBJ2-6; 12 nucleotides align to TRBD1. CDR3 length equals 17 residues. Germline trimming cut 5 bases from V and 4 bases from J; bases unmatched to any gene: 6. Germline-derived CDR1 and CDR2 are LNHNV and YYDKDF (reference sequence). The CDR3, as DNA: TGTGCCACCAGCCGCGGGACAGGGGGCGCCGGGGCCAACGTCCTGACTTTC. Residues: CATSRGTGGAGANVLTF.

The chain carries TRBV5-1 and TRBJ2-1; no firm D call. Germline V gene sequence: CDR1 SGHRS, CDR2 YFSETQ. There are 15 residues in the CDR3. The V end was cut by 2 bases, the J end by 0 bases, with 9 bases between. CDR3 amino acids: CASSLAPSSYNEQFF. The CDR3 DNA reads as TGCGCCAGCAGCTTAGCGCCAAGCTCCTACAATGAGCAGTTCTTC.

The chain has TRBV29-1 and TRBJ1-2, with unresolved D. The V gene lost 5 bases and the J gene lost 3 bases, with 10 bases spanning the gap. CDR1 is SQVTM and CDR2 is ANQGSEA in the germline V gene. The CDR3 covers 12 residues. The CDR3 spells CSVLAGDYGYTF. In nucleotides, the CDR3 is TGCAGCGTTTTGGCGGGAGACTATGGCTACACCTTC.

The rearrangement joins TRBV7-9 to TRBJ2-1; D not certain. The V gene lost 1 base and the J gene lost 3 bases, with 7 bases spanning the gap. The CDR3 is 14 residues long. CDR1 and CDR2 (germline): SEHNR, FQNEAQ (reference sequence). Written as DNA, the CDR3 is TGTGCCAGCAGCTTAGGAGACATCTACAATGAGCAGTTCTTC. Residues: CASSLGDIYNEQFF. Variable domain in full (rest from reference TRBV7-9 and TRBJ2-1): DTGVSQNPRHKITKRGQNVTFRCDPISEHNRLYWYRQTLGQGPEFLTYFQNEAQLEKSRLLSDRFSAERPKGSFSTLEIQRTEQGDSAMYLCASSLGDIYNEQFFGPGTRLTVL.

This clone was detected only a few times. This chain uses TRBV5-1 with TRBJ2-4; D gene uncertain. Germline V CDR1 and CDR2: SGHRS, YFSETQ. CDR3 length: 14 residues. Between the trimmed V and J ends, which lost 0 bases and 0 bases, there was a span of 4 bases. CDR3 amino acids: CASSLDVAKNIQYF. In nucleotides, the CDR3 is TGCGCCAGCAGCTTGGATGTAGCCAAAAACATTCAGTACTTC.

The chain is built from TRBV30 and TRBJ1-3; D unresolved. Per the germline V gene, CDR1 is GTSNPN and CDR2 is SVGIG (reference sequence). This CDR3 has 13 residues. V shed 0 bases and J shed 3 bases, with 6 bases lying between them. The CDR3 DNA is TGTGCCTGGAGTGTCGCGTTTGGAAACACCATATATTTT. It specifies CAWSVAFGNTIYF.

The chain employs TRBV18 and TRBJ2-5; D is uncertain. Germline CDR1 KGHSH, CDR2 LQKENI. The V and J ends lost 3 bases and 2 bases respectively, with 7 bases between them. The CDR3 totals 13 residues. For the CDR3, the DNA is TGTGCCAGCTCACCGAGGCCACAAGAGACCCAGTACTTC. The encoded protein is CASSPRPQETQYF.

This clone was detected only once. The chain uses TRBV7-3 and TRBJ2-3, with a tentative D call TRBD2 (5 bases). Trimming pared 3 bases from V and 2 bases from J, leaving 12 bases between. The V gene's germline CDR1 is SGHTA and CDR2 FQGTGA. The CDR3 contains 15 residues. Here the CDR3 reads CASSLGRTLTDTQYF. The CDR3 DNA reads TGTGCCAGCAGCTTGGGCAGGACTCTCACAGATACGCAGTATTTT.

The chain carries TRBV9 and TRBJ2-1; 9 positions match TRBD2. The CDR3 length is 15 residues. The V gene's germline CDR1 is SGDLS and CDR2 YYNGEE. V lost 0 bases to trimming and J lost 7 bases; unmatched junction nucleotides: 5. The CDR3 sequence: CASSVEAGGGNEQFF. CDR3 nucleotide sequence: TGTGCCAGCAGCGTAGAAGCGGGAGGAGGGAATGAGCAGTTCTTC.

This clone was observed a few times. The chain joins TRBV30 to TRBJ2-3; 12 nucleotides line up with TRBD1. V lost 3 bases and J lost 5; bases outside the gene matches: 6. Germline loops: CDR1 GTSNPN, CDR2 SVGIG (reference sequence). There are 15 residues in the CDR3. The CDR3 loop is CAWRAGTGGGDTQYF. CDR3 DNA: TGTGCCTGGAGAGCCGGGACAGGGGGCGGAGATACGCAGTATTTT. The full variable domain, with the rest looked up from reference TRBV30 and TRBJ2-3, is SQTIHQWPATLVQPVGSPLSLECTVEGTSNPNLYWYRQAAGRGLQLLFYSVGIGQISSEVPQNLSASRPQDRQFILSSKKLLLSDSGFYLCAWRAGTGGGDTQYFGPGTRLTVL.

The chain recombines TRBV2 with TRBJ2-1, with 7 positions matching TRBD2. With 3 bases clipped from V and 4 bases from J, the junction kept 6 bases outside the gene matches. The CDR3 covers 15 residues. Germline CDR1 SNHLY, CDR2 FYNNEI. The CDR3 DNA is TGTGCCAGCAGTGACGGCGGGAGTCCTTACAATGAGCAGTTCTTC. Protein: CASSDGGSPYNEQFF.